Each of the 4 T cell receptor beta chains below was sequenced from the same sample in a study of cytomegalovirus exposure and HLA in healthy donors. In the PCR, 60 Vbeta and 13 Jbeta primers were used. Method: immunoSEQ multiplex PCR; TCRdb's copy keeps in-frame clones and lacks some. Here the sample spans 100,000 to 150,000 clones, 70% to 75% being singletons. The sequencing sample was made of PBMCs. The receptors shown here come from a woman between 35 and 50 years old in good health and CMV-seropositive.

Only one count was recorded for this clone. This rearrangement joins TRBV14 to TRBJ1-6; D not resolved. The length of the CDR3 is 15 residues. Germline assignment: CDR1 SGHDN and CDR2 FVKESK. The germline V and J ends were trimmed by 6 bases and 9 bases, with 18 bases remaining between them. CDR3 sequence: CASRRASVVRSPLHF. In nucleotides, the CDR3 is TGTGCCAGCAGGAGGGCCTCGGTTGTGCGTTCACCCCTCCACTTT.

In its sample, this clone was seen a few times. CDR3 bases: TGTGCCAGCAGTTTTGATTGGGGGGGTGTATCTGAAGCTTTCTTT. Its translation: CASSFDWGGVSEAFF. The V and J genes are TRBV27 and TRBJ1-1; TRBD1 might be the D (5 bases). Germline CDR1 MNHEY, CDR2 SMNVEV (reference sequence). This CDR3 is built from 15 residues. Deletions cut 3 bases from V and 6 bases from J, with 17 bases between.

This rearrangement joins TRBV4-2 to TRBJ2-1; 11 nucleotides agree with TRBD2. This CDR3 is 16 amino acids long. Trimming cost V 1 base and J 10 bases; bases outside gene matches: 9. Germline-derived CDR1 and CDR2 are LGHNA and YNFKEQ. The CDR3 sequence is CASSQGGTSGGDEQFF. In nucleotides, the CDR3 is TGTGCCAGCAGCCAAGGGGGCACTAGCGGGGGAGACGAGCAGTTCTTC.

V usage is TRBV7-9 and J usage is TRBJ2-1; D unclear. V was cut by 2 bases and J by 1 base, with 6 bases left in between. The germline V gene has CDR1 SEHNR and CDR2 FQNEAQ (reference sequence). The CDR3 is 14 amino acids. CDR3 loop: CASSLLQSYNEQFF. CDR3 DNA sequence: TGTGCCAGCAGCTTATTACAATCCTACAATGAGCAGTTCTTC.